This T cell receptor (beta chain) originates from a study of blood T cell repertoires in COVID-19. Study summary: The origin of the acute and convalescent COVID-19 samples was the United States, Italy and Spain.

This CDR3 has 13 residues. Germline V gene sequence: CDR1 MDHEN, CDR2 SYDVKM. V dropped 6 bases and J dropped 5 bases, with 13 bases sitting between them. In the original analysis: Amplification from reference gene primers served as the basis for estimated nucleated cell counts. Assay used: immunoSEQ multiplex PCR; TCRdb lists only in-frame clones, some missing. V, J and clone size reflect that table, while D and trimming were determined from the DNA. This sample carries 280,000 or so clones, roughly 89% of them seen once, and the ten largest clones take about 1.8%. The sequencing sample was made of PBMCs or T cells enriched from blood (not recorded which). The receptor's source is a woman younger than 30 with acute COVID-19. V usage is TRBV28 and J usage is TRBJ2-5, with D perhaps matching TRBD1 (5 bases). Written as DNA, the CDR3 is TGTGCCAGCAGCCCGACAGAATTGGAGACCCAGTACTTC. Translating it yields CASSPTELETQYF.